A few counts support the clone carrying this TCR beta chain. Trimming cost V 5 bases and J 1 base, with 14 bases left between them. The length of the CDR3 is 15 residues. The V gene's germline CDR1 is LNHDA and CDR2 SQIVND (reference sequence). The data were produced by immunoSEQ multiplex PCR, yet TCRdb's version contains in-frame clones alone and is incomplete. The data show tens of thousands of clones, with around 84% seen just once and roughly a fifth held by the top ten. This sample stems from a study of identifying expanded T cells in peripheral blood. The chain combines TRBV19 with TRBJ2-5, with D perhaps TRBD1 (6 bases). The sequence derives from a person between 18 and 75 years old in good health. The specimen sequenced was blood. The CDR3 nucleotides read TGTGCCAGTAGTGAAACGACAGGTACCCAAGAGACCCAGTACTTC. Translated, it gives CASSETTGTQETQYF.